The sample holds many counts of the clone carrying this TCR beta chain. Assembly of TCR beta libraries relied on iRepertoire HTBI primers together with Arm-PCR of CDR3 regions. TCRdb fed the multiplex PCR reads into MiXCR, producing one record per CDR3 protein. Of 530,000 or so distinct CDR3 sequences listed, about 15% are singletons. The time point here: newly diagnosed GD, antithyroid drugs for less than 3 months. The authors made the TCR library using RNA they extracted from PBMCs. This sample is drawn from a study of regulatory T cells in long-lasting Graves disease. Trimming at V came to 6 bases and at J to 6 bases, leaving 13 bases not matched to a gene. In germline, CDR1 is SNHLY, CDR2 FYNNEI. The CDR3 totals 15 residues. This same sample was also part of a study on T cells in Graves' hyperthyroidism and ophthalmopathy.

This rearrangement joins TRBV2 to TRBJ2-7; 8 bases fit TRBD1. Material: peripheral blood mononuclear cells (PBMCs), obtained at new diagnosis, from a patient treated with antithyroid drugs. The sequence was collected from a man aged 18 to 35 with Graves disease. The CDR3 coding sequence is TGTGCCAGCAGCAAACGTACCGGGACAGGCACCGAGCAGTACTTC. Protein: CASSKRTGTGTEQYF.